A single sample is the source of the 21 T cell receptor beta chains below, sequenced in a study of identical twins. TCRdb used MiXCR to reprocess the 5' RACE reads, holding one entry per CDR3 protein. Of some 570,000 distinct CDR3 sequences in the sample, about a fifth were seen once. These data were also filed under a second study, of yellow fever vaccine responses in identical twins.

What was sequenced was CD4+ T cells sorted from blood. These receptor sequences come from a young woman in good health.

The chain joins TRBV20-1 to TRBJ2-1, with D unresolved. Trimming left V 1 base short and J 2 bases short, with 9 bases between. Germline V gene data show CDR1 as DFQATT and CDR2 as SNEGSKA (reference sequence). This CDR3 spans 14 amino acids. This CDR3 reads CSARGQVAYNEQFF. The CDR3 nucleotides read TGCAGTGCTAGAGGTCAGGTCGCCTACAATGAGCAGTTCTTC.

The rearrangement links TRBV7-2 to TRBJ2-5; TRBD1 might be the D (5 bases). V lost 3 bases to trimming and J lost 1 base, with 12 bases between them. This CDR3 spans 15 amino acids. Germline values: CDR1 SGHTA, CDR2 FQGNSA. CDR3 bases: TGTGCCAGCAGCTTCAGACAGCTAATCCAAGAGACCCAGTACTTC. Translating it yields CASSFRQLIQETQYF. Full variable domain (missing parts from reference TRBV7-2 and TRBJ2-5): GAGVSQSPSNKVTEKGKDVELRCDPISGHTALYWYRQSLGQGLEFLIYFQGNSAPDKSGLPSDRFSAERTGGSVSTLTIQRTQQEDSAVYLCASSFRQLIQETQYFGPGTRLLVL.

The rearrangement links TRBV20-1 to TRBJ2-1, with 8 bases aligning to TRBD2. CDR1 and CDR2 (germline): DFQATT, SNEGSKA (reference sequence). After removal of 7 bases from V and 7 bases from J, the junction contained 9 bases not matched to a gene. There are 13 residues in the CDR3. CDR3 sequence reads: CSVESLAGNEQFF. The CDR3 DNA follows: TGCAGTGTTGAGTCGCTAGCGGGTAATGAGCAGTTCTTC.

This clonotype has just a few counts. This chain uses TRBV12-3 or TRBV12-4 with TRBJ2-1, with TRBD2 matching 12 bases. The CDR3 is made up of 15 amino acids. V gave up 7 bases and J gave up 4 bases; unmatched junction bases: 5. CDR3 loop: CASKRTSGVYNEQFF. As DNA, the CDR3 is TGTGCCAGCAAACGGACTAGCGGGGTTTACAATGAGCAGTTCTTC.

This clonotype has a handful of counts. CDR3 nucleotides: TGTGCCACCAGTGGACGGACAGGGAGTTACAATGAGCAGTTCTTC. This translates into CATSGRTGSYNEQFF. The chain is built from TRBV24-1 and TRBJ2-1; 8 positions agree with TRBD1. CDR3 size: 15 residues. Trimming cost V 5 bases and J 4 bases; bases outside gene matches: 6. Germline lookup yields CDR1 KGHDR and CDR2 SFDVKD.

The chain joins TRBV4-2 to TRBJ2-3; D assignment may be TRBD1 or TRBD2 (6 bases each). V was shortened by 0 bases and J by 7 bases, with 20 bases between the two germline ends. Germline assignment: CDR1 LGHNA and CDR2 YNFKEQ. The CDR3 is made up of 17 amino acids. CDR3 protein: CASSQEIGGSLYYTQYF. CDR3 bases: TGTGCCAGCAGCCAAGAGATCGGGGGCTCACTGTATTATACGCAGTATTTT.

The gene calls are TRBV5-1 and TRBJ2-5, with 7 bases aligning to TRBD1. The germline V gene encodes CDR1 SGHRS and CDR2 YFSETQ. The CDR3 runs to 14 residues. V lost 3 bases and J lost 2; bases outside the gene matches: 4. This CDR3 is CASSWDRNQETQYF. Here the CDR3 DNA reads TGCGCCAGCAGCTGGGACAGAAATCAAGAGACCCAGTACTTC.

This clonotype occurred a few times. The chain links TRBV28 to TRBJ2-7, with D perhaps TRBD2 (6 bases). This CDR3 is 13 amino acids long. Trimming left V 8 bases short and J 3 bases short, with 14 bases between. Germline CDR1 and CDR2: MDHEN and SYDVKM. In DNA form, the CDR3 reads TGTGCCAGCGGCTGGGGGACTCACTACGAGCAGTACTTC. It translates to CASGWGTHYEQYF.

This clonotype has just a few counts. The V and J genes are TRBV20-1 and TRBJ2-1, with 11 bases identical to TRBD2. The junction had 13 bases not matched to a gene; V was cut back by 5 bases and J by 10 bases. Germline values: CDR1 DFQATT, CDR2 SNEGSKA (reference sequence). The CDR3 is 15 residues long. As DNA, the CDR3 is TGCAGTGCTGGGCAGGGACTAGCGGCCGTTCGGGAGCAGTTCTTC. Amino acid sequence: CSAGQGLAAVREQFF.

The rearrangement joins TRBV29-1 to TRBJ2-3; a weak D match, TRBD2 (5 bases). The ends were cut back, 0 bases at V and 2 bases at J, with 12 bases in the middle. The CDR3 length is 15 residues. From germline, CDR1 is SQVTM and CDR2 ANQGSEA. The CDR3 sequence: CSVEEGPGYTDTQYF. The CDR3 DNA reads TGCAGCGTTGAAGAAGGCCCGGGGTACACAGATACGCAGTATTTT.

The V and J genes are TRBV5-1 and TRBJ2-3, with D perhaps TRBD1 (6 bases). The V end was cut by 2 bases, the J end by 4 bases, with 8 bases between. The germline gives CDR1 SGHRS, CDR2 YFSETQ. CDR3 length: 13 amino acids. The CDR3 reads CASSFGQPDTQYF. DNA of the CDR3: TGCGCCAGCAGCTTCGGACAGCCAGATACGCAGTATTTT.

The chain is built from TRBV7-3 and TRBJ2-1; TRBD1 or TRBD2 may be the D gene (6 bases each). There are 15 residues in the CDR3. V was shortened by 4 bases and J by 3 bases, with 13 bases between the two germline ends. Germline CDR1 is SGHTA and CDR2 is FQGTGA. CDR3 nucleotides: TGTGCCAGCAGCTCACCGGGGGCAGGCTACAATGAGCAGTTCTTC. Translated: CASSSPGAGYNEQFF.

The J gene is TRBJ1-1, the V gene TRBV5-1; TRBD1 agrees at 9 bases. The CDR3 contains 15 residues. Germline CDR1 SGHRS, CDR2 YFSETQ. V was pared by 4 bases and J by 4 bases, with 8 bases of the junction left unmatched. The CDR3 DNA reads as TGCGCCAGCAGCATAACAGGGGGCCGTGTCACTGAAGCTTTCTTT. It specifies CASSITGGRVTEAFF.

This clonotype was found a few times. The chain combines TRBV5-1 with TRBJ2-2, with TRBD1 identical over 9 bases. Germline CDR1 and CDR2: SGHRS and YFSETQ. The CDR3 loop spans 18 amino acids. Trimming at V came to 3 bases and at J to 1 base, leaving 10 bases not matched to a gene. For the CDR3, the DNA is TGCGCCAGCAGCTCGCAACGAGGGACAGGGATGAACACCGGGGAGCTGTTTTTT. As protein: CASSSQRGTGMNTGELFF.

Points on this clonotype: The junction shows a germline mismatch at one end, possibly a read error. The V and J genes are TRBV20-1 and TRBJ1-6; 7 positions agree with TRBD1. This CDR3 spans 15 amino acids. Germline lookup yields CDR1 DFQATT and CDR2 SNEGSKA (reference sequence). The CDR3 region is CCARVAGTDNSPLHF. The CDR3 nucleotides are TGCTGTGCTAGAGTTGCTGGGACAGATAATTCACCCCTCCACTTT.

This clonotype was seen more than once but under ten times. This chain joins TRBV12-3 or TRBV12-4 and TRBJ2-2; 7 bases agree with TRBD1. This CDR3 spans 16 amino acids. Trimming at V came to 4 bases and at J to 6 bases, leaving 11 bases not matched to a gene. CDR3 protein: CASSSGAGGFAGELFF. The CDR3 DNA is TGTGCCAGCAGTTCCGGGGCAGGGGGTTTTGCCGGGGAGCTGTTTTTT.

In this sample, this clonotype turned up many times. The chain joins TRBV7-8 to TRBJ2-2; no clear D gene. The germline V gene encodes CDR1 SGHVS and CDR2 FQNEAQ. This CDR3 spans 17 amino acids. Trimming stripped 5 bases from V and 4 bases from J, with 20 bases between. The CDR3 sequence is CASSPSAGIAVTGELFF. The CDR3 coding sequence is TGTGCCAGCAGCCCAAGTGCTGGGATAGCCGTCACCGGGGAGCTGTTTTTT.

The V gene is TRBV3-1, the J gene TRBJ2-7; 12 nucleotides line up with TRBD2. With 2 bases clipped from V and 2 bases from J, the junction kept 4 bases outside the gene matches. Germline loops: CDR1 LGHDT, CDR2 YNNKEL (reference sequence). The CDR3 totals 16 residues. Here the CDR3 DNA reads TGTGCCAGCAGCCAACGACTAGCGGGAGTACCCTACGAGCAGTACTTC. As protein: CASSQRLAGVPYEQYF.

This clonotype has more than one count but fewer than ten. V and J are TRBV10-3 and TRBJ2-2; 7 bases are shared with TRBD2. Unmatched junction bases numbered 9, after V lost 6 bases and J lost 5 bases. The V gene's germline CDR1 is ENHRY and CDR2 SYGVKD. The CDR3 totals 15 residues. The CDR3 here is CAIRESGIGTGELFF. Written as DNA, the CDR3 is TGTGCCATCAGAGAAAGCGGGATCGGGACCGGGGAGCTGTTTTTT.

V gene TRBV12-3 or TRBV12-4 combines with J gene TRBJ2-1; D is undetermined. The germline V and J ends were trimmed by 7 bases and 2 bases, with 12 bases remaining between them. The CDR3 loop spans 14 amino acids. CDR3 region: CASNSGLPYNEQFF. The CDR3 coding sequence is TGTGCCAGCAACTCAGGCCTACCCTACAATGAGCAGTTCTTC.

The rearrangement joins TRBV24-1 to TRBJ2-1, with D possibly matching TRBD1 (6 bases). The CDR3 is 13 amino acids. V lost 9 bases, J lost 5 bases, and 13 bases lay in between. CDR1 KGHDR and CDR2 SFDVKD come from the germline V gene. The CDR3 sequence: CATQRTAHNEQFF. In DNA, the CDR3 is TGTGCCACCCAACGGACAGCCCACAATGAGCAGTTCTTC.